Listed below are T cell receptor beta chains from one sample, sequenced in a study of T cell repertoires in cytomegalovirus infection. MiXCR, run by TCRdb on the reads, gives a single entry per CDR3 protein. The table has some 400,000 distinct CDR3 sequences, approximately 32% seen once; the top ten hold roughly 15%. Sequenced sample: PBMCs. The receptors shown here come from a human donor in good health (CMV status not recorded). Some clones in this sample may be carry-over from other donors' samples. Both conserved end residues are part of each CDR3. The D gene is left open where the match is weak. Not all rows give a size; the values are once, few, many and, for expanded clones, a class.

abundance	v_gene	d_gene	j_gene	CDR3aa	CDR3nt
few	TRBV7-8	.	TRBJ2-6	CASTALLGANVLTF	TGTGCCAGCACCGCCCTCCTAGGGGCCAACGTCCTGACTTTC
few	TRBV28	TRBD1	TRBJ1-1	CASSPAPPGTGGTTFF	TGTGCCAGCAGTCCAGCCCCACCCGGGACAGGGGGTACGACTTTCTTT
.	TRBV12-3/TRBV12-4	TRBD1	TRBJ2-6	CASSPGDRSSGANVLTF	TGTGCCAGCAGCCCCGGGGACAGGTCTTCTGGGGCCAACGTCCTGACTTTC
.	TRBV6-6	.	TRBJ1-1	CASSYGVQIHTEAFF	TGTGCCAGCAGTTACGGGGTACAGATTCACACTGAAGCTTTCTTT
.	TRBV7-8	.	TRBJ2-7	CARSLGPAYDQYF	TGTGCCAGAAGCTTAGGGCCGGCCTACGATCAGTACTTC
few	TRBV6-6	TRBD1	TRBJ1-6	CASTRDRGPAPLHF	TGTGCCAGCACCAGGGACAGGGGGCCCGCCCCCCTCCACTTT
many	TRBV7-9	.	TRBJ1-4	CASSTIATNEKLFF	TGTGCCAGCAGCACAATTGCAACTAATGAAAAACTGTTTTTT
.	TRBV6-2/TRBV6-3	TRBD1	TRBJ2-7	CASSGTGRLNEQYF	TGTGCCAGCAGTGGGACAGGGCGTCTGAACGAGCAGTACTTC
.	TRBV27	TRBD2	TRBJ2-5	CASISKRGPGETQYF	TGTGCCAGCATTTCAAAGCGGGGGCCGGGGGAGACCCAGTACTTC
few	TRBV4-3	TRBD2	TRBJ2-3	CASSQDQRGWGERGGIDTQYF	TGCGCCAGCAGCCAAGATCAGCGGGGGTGGGGTGAGCGGGGGGGCATAGATACGCAGTATTTT
.	TRBV6-2/TRBV6-3	.	TRBJ2-7	CASSDPHAGRHEQYF	TGTGCCAGCAGTGACCCCCATGCTGGTCGTCACGAGCAGTACTTC
.	TRBV6-1	TRBD2	TRBJ2-1	CASSGGTSGGNEQFF	TGTGCCAGCAGTGGGGGGACTAGCGGGGGTAATGAGCAGTTCTTC
few	TRBV28	.	TRBJ2-7	CASSLWADKHYEQYF	TGTGCCAGCAGTTTGTGGGCGGACAAGCACTACGAGCAGTACTTC
.	TRBV4-1	.	TRBJ2-3	CASSQDRGGGDTQYF	TGCGCCAGCAGCCAAGACAGAGGGGGGGGAGATACGCAGTATTTT
.	TRBV2	TRBD1	TRBJ2-1	CASRRDRAEQFF	TGTGCCAGCAGGCGAGACAGGGCCGAGCAGTTCTTC
.	TRBV6-5	.	TRBJ2-3	CASSYTGTTDTQYF	TGTGCCAGCAGTTACACGGGGACCACAGATACGCAGTATTTT
.	TRBV6-6	.	TRBJ2-2	CASSYSPSSGGELFF	TGTGCCAGCAGTTACTCCCCCAGTTCGGGCGGGGAGCTGTTTTTT
.	TRBV29-1	.	TRBJ2-7	CSVRGKPTGSSYEQYF	TGCAGCGTCCGGGGGAAACCTACAGGGAGTTCCTACGAGCAGTACTTC
once	TRBV6-6	TRBD2	TRBJ2-1	CASSYLGLAGGEEQFF	TGTGCCAGCAGTTACCTGGGACTAGCGGGGGGGGAGGAGCAGTTCTTC
.	TRBV15	TRBD2	TRBJ2-7	CATSRESGGSYEQYF	TGTGCCACCAGCAGAGAGAGCGGGGGTTCCTACGAGCAGTACTTC
many	TRBV11-2	TRBD1	TRBJ2-1	CASSVGQTYNEQFF	TGTGCCAGCAGCGTGGGACAGACCTACAATGAGCAGTTCTTC
many	TRBV7-8	.	TRBJ2-7	CASSFATHYEQYF	TGTGCCAGCAGCTTTGCTACCCACTACGAGCAGTACTTC
.	TRBV14	.	TRBJ2-6	CASSKEVYSGANVLTF	TGTGCCAGCAGTAAAGAGGTGTACTCTGGGGCCAACGTCCTGACTTTC
.	TRBV5-6	TRBD2	TRBJ2-3	CASSTGASGDTQYF	TGTGCCAGCAGCACTGGGGCTAGCGGAGATACGCAGTATTTT
few	TRBV6-2/TRBV6-3	.	TRBJ1-1	CASRDGYTEAFF	TGTGCCAGCAGGGACGGCTACACTGAAGCTTTCTTT
.	TRBV11-2	.	TRBJ2-1	CASSLSSVRTSSYNEQFF	TGTGCCAGCAGCTTAAGCTCGGTCCGGACCAGCTCCTACAATGAGCAGTTCTTC
many	TRBV11-2	TRBD1	TRBJ1-6	CASSATLDRVAPLHF	TGTGCCAGCAGCGCTACACTAGACAGGGTTGCCCCCCTCCACTTT
many	TRBV7-9	TRBD1	TRBJ1-6	CASSSGTGYNSPLHF	TGTGCCAGCAGCTCCGGGACAGGGTATAATTCACCCCTCCACTTT
.	TRBV19	.	TRBJ1-1	CASSRSGTGLGDTEAFF	TGTGCCAGTAGTCGATCAGGGACGGGTTTAGGGGACACTGAAGCTTTCTTT
.	TRBV4-1	.	TRBJ2-7	CASSQGPDGPYEQYF	TGCGCCAGCAGCCAGGGGCCGGACGGTCCCTACGAGCAGTACTTC